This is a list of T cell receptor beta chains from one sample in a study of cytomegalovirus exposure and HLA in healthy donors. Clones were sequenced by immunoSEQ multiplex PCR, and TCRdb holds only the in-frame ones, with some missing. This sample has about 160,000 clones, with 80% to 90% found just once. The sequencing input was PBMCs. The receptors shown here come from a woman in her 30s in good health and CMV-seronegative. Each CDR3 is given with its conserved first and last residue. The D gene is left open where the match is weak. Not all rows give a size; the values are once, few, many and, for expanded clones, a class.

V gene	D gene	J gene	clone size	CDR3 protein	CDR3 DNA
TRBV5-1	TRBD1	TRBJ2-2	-	CASRRDRGTGELFF	TGCGCCAGCAGGCGGGACAGGGGCACCGGGGAGCTGTTTTTT
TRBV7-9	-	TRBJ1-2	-	CASSPGGYYGYTF	TGTGCCAGCAGCCCTGGTGGGTACTATGGCTACACCTTC
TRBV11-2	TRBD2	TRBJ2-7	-	CASSLRGTSGLLGEQYF	TGTGCCAGCAGCTTACGCGGGACTAGCGGGTTGTTGGGGGAGCAGTACTTC
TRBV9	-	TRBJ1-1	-	CASSRGRNTEAFF	TGTGCCAGCAGCCGAGGGAGGAACACTGAAGCTTTCTTT
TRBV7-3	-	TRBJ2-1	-	CASSQGGEQFF	TGTGCCAGCAGTCAAGGGGGGGAGCAGTTCTTC
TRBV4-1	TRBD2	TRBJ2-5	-	CASSQGSGGAVIETQYF	TGCGCCAGCAGCCAAGGGAGCGGGGGGGCCGTGATAGAGACCCAGTACTTC
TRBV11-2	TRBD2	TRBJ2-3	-	CASSLEVLGTSGTDTQYF	TGTGCCAGCAGCTTAGAAGTGTTGGGGACTAGCGGCACAGATACGCAGTATTTT
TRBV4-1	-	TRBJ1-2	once	CASSQESANNYGYTF	TGCGCCAGCAGCCAAGAATCAGCCAATAACTATGGCTACACCTTC
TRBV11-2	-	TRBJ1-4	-	CASSSQPTNEKLFF	TGTGCCAGCAGCTCCCAACCAACTAATGAAAAACTGTTTTTT
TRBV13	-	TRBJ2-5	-	CASSLVLSGEETQYF	TGTGCCAGCAGCTTAGTGTTATCGGGCGAGGAGACCCAGTACTTC
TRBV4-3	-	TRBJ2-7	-	CASSQVGTNYEQYF	TGCGCCAGCAGCCAAGTGGGGACAAACTACGAGCAGTACTTC
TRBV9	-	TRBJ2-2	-	CASSVGTPTGELFF	TGTGCCAGCAGCGTAGGGACTCCCACCGGGGAGCTGTTTTTT
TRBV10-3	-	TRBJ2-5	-	CAISELSRETQYF	TGTGCCATCAGTGAGCTCAGTCGGGAGACCCAGTACTTC
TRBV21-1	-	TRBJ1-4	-	CASSKPQGLATNEKLFF	TGTGCCAGCAGCAAACCCCAGGGGCTTGCAACTAATGAAAAACTGTTTTTT
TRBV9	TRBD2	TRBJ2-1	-	CASSGGLAGGHYNEQFF	TGTGCCAGCAGCGGAGGACTAGCGGGAGGGCACTACAATGAGCAGTTCTTC
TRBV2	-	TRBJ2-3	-	CASSYGQGTDTQYF	TGTGCCAGCAGTTATGGTCAGGGGACAGATACGCAGTATTTT
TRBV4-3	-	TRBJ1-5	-	CASSQDLVQPQHF	TGCGCCAGCAGCCAAGATCTAGTTCAGCCCCAGCATTTT
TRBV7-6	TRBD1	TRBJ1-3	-	CASSPMTGTDTIYF	TGTGCCAGCAGCCCGATGACAGGGACGGACACCATATATTTT
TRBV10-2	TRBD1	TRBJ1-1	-	CASSEGGTVGGAFF	TGCGCCAGCAGTGAGGGGGGGACAGTCGGCGGAGCTTTCTTT
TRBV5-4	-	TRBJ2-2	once	CASSLALGVPGELFF	TGTGCCAGCAGCTTGGCCTTGGGGGTACCCGGGGAGCTGTTTTTT
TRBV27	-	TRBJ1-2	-	CASSTQRVFGYTF	TGTGCCAGCAGTACGCAGCGGGTTTTTGGCTACACCTTC
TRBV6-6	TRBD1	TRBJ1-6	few	CASSYNAGGNSPLHF	TGTGCCAGCAGTTACAATGCAGGGGGGAATTCACCCCTCCACTTT
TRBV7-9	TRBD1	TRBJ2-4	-	CASSRDRDRMPKNIQYF	TGTGCCAGCAGCCGGGACAGGGATCGTATGCCCAAAAACATTCAGTACTTC
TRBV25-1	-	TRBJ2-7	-	CASSSGFYEQYF	TGTGCCAGCTCTTCAGGGTTCTACGAGCAGTACTTC
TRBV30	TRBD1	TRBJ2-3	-	CAWRTGVNTDTQYF	TGTGCCTGGAGAACAGGGGTCAACACAGATACGCAGTATTTT
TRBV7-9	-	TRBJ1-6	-	CASSLSNYNSPLHF	TGTGCCAGCAGCCTCAGTAATTATAATTCACCCCTCCACTTT
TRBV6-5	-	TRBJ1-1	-	CASSYRGAGEAFF	TGTGCCAGCAGTTACAGGGGGGCAGGTGAAGCTTTCTTT
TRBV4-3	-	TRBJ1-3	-	CASSQDWGPGNTIYF	TGCGCCAGCAGCCAAGATTGGGGCCCTGGAAACACCATATATTTT
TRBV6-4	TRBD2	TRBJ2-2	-	CASSDPRLAGGHGELFF	TGTGCCAGCAGTGACCCACGACTAGCGGGAGGTCACGGGGAGCTGTTTTTT
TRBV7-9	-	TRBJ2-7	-	CASSPVTYEQYF	TGTGCCAGCAGCCCTGTGACCTACGAGCAGTACTTC
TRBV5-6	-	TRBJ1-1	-	CASSLLTARGIMNTEAFF	TGTGCCAGCAGCTTACTCACGGCTCGGGGTATCATGAACACTGAAGCTTTCTTT
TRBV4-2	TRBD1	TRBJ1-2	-	CASSPPGGSFGYTF	TGTGCCAGCAGCCCTCCAGGGGGCTCTTTTGGCTACACCTTC
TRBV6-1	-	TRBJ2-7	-	CASRGTNYEQYF	TGTGCCAGCAGGGGTACGAACTACGAGCAGTACTTC
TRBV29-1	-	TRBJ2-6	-	CSAYGANVLTF	TGCAGCGCCTATGGGGCCAACGTCCTGACTTTC
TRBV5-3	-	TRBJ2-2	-	CARKRSELFF	TGTGCCAGAAAAAGAAGCGAGCTGTTTTTT
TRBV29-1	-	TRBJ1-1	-	CSVDSGVEAFF	TGCAGCGTTGACAGTGGGGTCGAAGCTTTCTTT
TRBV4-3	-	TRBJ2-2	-	CASSHRFLNTGELFF	TGCGCCAGCAGCCATCGCTTCTTGAACACCGGGGAGCTGTTTTTT
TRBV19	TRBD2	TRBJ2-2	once	CALRASGPGELFF	TGTGCCCTCCGGGCTAGCGGCCCCGGGGAGCTGTTTTTT
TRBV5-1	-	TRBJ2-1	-	CASSLSVGQGNEQFF	TGCGCCAGCAGCTTGTCGGTCGGCCAAGGCAATGAGCAGTTCTTC
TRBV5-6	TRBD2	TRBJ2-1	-	CASSLVSGRGEQFF	TGTGCCAGCAGCTTGGTTAGCGGGAGGGGTGAGCAGTTCTTC
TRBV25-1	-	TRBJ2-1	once	CASSRLTSGAGNEQFF	TGTGCCAGCAGCCGATTGACTTCAGGGGCTGGTAATGAGCAGTTCTTC
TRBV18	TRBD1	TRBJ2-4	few	CASSPDRVWDKNIQYF	TGTGCCAGCTCACCCGACAGGGTGTGGGACAAAAACATTCAGTACTTC
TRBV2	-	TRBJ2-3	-	CASSAGLSENF	TGTGCCAGCAGTGCGGGACTCTCGGAAAATTTT
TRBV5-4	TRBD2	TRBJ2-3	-	CASRRTSGRQDTQYF	TGTGCCAGCCGGCGGACTAGCGGGAGACAAGATACGCAGTATTTT
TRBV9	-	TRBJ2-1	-	CASSVGPRHNEQFF	TGTGCCAGCAGCGTGGGACCCCGGCATAATGAGCAGTTCTTC
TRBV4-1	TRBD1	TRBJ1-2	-	CASSQPSTGSGGYTF	TGCGCCAGCAGCCAACCCTCGACAGGGAGCGGTGGCTACACCTTC
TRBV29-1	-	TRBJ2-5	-	CSAGPGEETQYF	TGCAGCGCCGGACCAGGGGAAGAGACCCAGTACTTC
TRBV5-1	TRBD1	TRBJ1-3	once	CASSLGDRTGNTIYF	TGCGCCAGCAGCTTGGGGGACAGGACAGGAAACACCATATATTTT
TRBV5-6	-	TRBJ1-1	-	CASSRGPGRISEAFF	TGTGCCAGCAGTAGAGGGCCGGGACGGATATCCGAAGCTTTCTTT
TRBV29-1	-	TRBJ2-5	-	CSVERSRETQYF	TGCAGCGTTGAGCGGTCTCGGGAGACCCAGTACTTC
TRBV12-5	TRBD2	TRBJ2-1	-	CASGLGSGSRVNEQFF	TGTGCTAGTGGTTTGGGTAGCGGGAGTCGTGTTAATGAGCAGTTCTTC
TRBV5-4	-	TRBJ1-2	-	CARGGRGRDYGYTF	TGTGCCCGGGGGGGCCGGGGGCGAGACTATGGCTACACCTTC
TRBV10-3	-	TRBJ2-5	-	CAISRAQGETQYF	TGTGCCATCAGCCGGGCTCAAGGGGAGACCCAGTACTTC
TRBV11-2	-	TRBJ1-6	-	CASSLLRGQTGGSPLHF	TGTGCCAGCAGCTTACTTCGTGGACAGACCGGAGGCTCACCCCTCCACTTT
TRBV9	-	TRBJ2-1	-	CASSVEMDFEQFF	TGTGCCAGCAGCGTAGAAATGGACTTTGAGCAGTTCTTC
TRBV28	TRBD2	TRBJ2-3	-	CASSFEGGTSLSTDTQYF	TGTGCCAGCAGTTTCGAGGGGGGGACTAGCCTTAGCACAGATACGCAGTATTTT
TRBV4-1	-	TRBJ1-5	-	CASSSNAGNQPQHF	TGCGCCAGCAGCTCCAATGCAGGGAATCAGCCCCAGCATTTT